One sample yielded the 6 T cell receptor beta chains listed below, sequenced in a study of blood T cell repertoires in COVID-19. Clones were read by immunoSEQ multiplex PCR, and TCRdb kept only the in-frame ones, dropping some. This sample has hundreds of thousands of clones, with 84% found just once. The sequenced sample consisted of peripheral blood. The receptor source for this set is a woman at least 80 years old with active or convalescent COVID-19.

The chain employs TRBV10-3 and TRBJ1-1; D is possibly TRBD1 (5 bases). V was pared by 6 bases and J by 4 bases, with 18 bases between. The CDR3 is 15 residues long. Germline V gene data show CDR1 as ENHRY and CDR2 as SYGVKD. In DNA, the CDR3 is TGTGCCATCAGCGACAGACAAGGCCAGAGCACTGAAGCTTTCTTT. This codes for CAISDRQGQSTEAFF.

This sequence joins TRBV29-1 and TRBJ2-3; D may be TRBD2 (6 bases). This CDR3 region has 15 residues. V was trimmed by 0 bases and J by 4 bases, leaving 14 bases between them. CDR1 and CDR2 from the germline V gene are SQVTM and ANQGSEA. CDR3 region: CSVEDRRVGADTQYF. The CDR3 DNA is TGCAGCGTTGAAGATAGGAGGGTGGGGGCAGATACGCAGTATTTT.

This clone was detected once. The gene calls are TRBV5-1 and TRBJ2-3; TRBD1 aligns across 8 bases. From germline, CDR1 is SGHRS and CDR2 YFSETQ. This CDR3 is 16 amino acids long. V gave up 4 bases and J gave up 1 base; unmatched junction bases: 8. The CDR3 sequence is CASSKDPGQGTDTQYF. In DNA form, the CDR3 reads TGCGCCAGCAGCAAAGACCCGGGACAGGGCACAGATACGCAGTATTTT.

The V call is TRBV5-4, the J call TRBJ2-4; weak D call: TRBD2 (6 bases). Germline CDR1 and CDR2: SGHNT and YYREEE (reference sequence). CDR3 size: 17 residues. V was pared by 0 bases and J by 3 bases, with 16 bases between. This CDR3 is CASSLAVSAGGKNIQYF. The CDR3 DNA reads TGTGCCAGCAGCTTGGCCGTATCGGCCGGGGGCAAAAACATTCAGTACTTC.

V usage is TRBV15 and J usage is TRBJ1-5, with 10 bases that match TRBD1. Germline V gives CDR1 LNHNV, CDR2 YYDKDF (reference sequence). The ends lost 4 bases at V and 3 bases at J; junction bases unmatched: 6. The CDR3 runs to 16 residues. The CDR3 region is CATSTRDRGHNQPQHF. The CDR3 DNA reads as TGTGCCACCAGCACCCGGGACAGGGGTCACAATCAGCCCCAGCATTTT.

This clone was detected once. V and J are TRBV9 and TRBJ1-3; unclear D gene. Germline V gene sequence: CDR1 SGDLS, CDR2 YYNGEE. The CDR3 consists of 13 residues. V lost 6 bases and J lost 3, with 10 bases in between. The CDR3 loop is CASTDGLGNTIYF. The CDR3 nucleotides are TGTGCCAGCACCGACGGACTTGGAAACACCATATATTTT.